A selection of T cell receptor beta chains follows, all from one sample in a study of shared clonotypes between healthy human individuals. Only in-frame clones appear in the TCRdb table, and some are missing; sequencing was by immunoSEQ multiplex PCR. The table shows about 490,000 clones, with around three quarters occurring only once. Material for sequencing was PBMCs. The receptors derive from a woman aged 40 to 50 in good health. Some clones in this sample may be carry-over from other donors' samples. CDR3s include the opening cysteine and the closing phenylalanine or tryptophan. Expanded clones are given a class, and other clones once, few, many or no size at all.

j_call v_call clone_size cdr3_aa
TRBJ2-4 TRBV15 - CATSRLSLLGIQYF
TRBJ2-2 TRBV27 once CASSLQRGIWGTGELFF
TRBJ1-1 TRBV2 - CASRARVGVISEAFF
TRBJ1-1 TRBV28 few CASSPRRQGRNTEAFF
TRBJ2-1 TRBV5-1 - CASSSQGMGNEQFF
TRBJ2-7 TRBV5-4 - CASRDRSSYEQYF
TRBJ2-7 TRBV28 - CASSPSGRAAYEQYF
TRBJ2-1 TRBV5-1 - CASSLGSGSMYEQFF
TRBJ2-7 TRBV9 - CASSVDEGSSYEQYF
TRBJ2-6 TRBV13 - CASVFGTGDISGANVLTF
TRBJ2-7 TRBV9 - CASSVGATSLDEQYF
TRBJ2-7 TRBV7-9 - CASSPGWEGTSYEQYF
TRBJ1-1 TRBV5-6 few CASSPYPGVRSEAFF
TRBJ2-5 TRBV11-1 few CASSWDRETQYF
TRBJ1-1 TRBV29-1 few CSVSAREEAFF
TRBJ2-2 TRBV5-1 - CASSMDLNTGELFF
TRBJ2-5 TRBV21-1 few CASSKEQLETQYF
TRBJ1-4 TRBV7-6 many CASSGDSQLATNEKLFF
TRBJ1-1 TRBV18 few CASSVNTGITEAFF
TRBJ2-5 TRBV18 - CASSPSGVETQYF
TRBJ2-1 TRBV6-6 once CASSTYYDEQFF
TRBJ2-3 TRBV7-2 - CASSLEGLAGVDTQYF
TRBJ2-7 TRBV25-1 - CASSDGGRGEQYF
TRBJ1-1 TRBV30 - CAWNDRNTEAFF
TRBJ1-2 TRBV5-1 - CASGLERANYGYTF
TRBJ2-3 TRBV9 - CASSALAGGATDTQYF
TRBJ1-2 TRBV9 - CASSVGYGRNGGYTF
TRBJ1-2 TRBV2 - CASSEVRTDYTF
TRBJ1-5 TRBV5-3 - CARSLEQPQHF
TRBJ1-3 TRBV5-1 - CASSLGGQFSSGNTIYF
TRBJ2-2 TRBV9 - CASSVGIPTVPGTGELFF
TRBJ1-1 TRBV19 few CASSTLLEAFF
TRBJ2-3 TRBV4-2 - CASGPSGGTSFTDTQYF
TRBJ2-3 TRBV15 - CATRYGPSTDTQYF
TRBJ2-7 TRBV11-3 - CASSSRSGGGSEQYF
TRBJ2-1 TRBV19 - CASSAVRGGRGDEQFF
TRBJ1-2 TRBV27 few CASSSTGGNGYTF
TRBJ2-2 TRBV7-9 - CASSRTGELFF
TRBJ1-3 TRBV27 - CASSPPVGTGGSGNTIYF
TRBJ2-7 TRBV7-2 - CASSSNSYEQYF
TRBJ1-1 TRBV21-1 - CASSCGLYTIRTEAFF